This is a list of T cell receptor beta chains from one sample in a study of blood T cell repertoires in COVID-19. Assay: immunoSEQ multiplex PCR; the TCRdb copy retains only in-frame clones and omits some. The data show 160,000 or so clones, over 75% seen once. Sample: PBMCs or T cells enriched from blood (not recorded which). These receptors all come from a human donor with acute COVID-19. The donor label of this sample is uncertain. CDR3s include the opening cysteine and the closing phenylalanine or tryptophan. The D gene is left open where the match is weak. Rows may omit the clone size; those that give it use once, few, many or a size class.

.,TRBV6-5,15,.,TRBJ1-5,TGTGCCAGCAGTTCCCAACAGGGCGGGAATCAGCCCCAGCATTTT,CASSSQQGGNQPQHF
.,TRBV10-1,14,.,TRBJ1-4,TGCGCCAGCAGTCCGGGACAAGGTCACGAAAAACTGTTTTTT,CASSPGQGHEKLFF
.,TRBV18,14,TRBD1,TRBJ1-2,TGTGCCAGCTCACCACGGACAGGGGGCGATGGCTACACCTTC,CASSPRTGGDGYTF
.,TRBV7-2,17,TRBD2,TRBJ2-7,TGTGCCAGCAGCTTAGGAGGGTCGGGACTAGCGGGTTACGAGCAGTACTTC,CASSLGGSGLAGYEQYF
.,TRBV7-9,14,TRBD1,TRBJ2-7,TGTGCCAGCAGCTCCGGACAGGGGGGCTACGAGCAGTACTTC,CASSSGQGGYEQYF
once,TRBV2,14,TRBD1,TRBJ2-5,TGTGCCAGCAGGCCGGGACAGGGAAAAGAGACCCAGTACTTC,CASRPGQGKETQYF
.,TRBV6-5,15,TRBD2,TRBJ2-2,TGTGCCAGCAGAACGGGGGGGGCGAACACCGGGGAGCTGTTTTTT,CASRTGGANTGELFF
.,TRBV10-3,13,.,TRBJ1-1,TGTGCCATCGGTACGGGGGGTGACACTGAAGCTTTCTTT,CAIGTGGDTEAFF
.,TRBV5-1,14,.,TRBJ1-5,TGCGCCAGCAGCCTGGACGCGGGAGGCCAGCCCCAGCATTTT,CASSLDAGGQPQHF
.,TRBV6-5,13,.,TRBJ2-7,TGTGCCAGCAGTTACCTAGGGGTGGGCGAGCAGTACTTC,CASSYLGVGEQYF
.,TRBV4-1,15,.,TRBJ2-1,TGCGCCAGCAGCCAAGCATCAGGCTCCTACAATGAGCAGTTCTTC,CASSQASGSYNEQFF
.,TRBV19,14,TRBD1,TRBJ2-7,TGTGCCAGTAGTATAGGGGACAGTAGCCCCGAGCAGTACTTC,CASSIGDSSPEQYF
.,TRBV10-3,14,TRBD1,TRBJ2-7,TGTGCCATCAGTGAGTCGGGGACAGGGTACGAGCAGTACTTC,CAISESGTGYEQYF
.,TRBV19,15,TRBD1,TRBJ2-1,TGTGCCAGTAGTCAAGACAGGGGATCCTACAATGAGCAGTTCTTC,CASSQDRGSYNEQFF
once,TRBV12-5,15,TRBD1,TRBJ1-2,TGTGCTAGTGGTAATCTAGGACAGGGGCTTGGTGGCTACACCTTC,CASGNLGQGLGGYTF
.,TRBV7-9,15,.,TRBJ2-2,TGTGCCAGCAGCTCCCCGGGACAGAACACCGGGGAGCTGTTTTTT,CASSSPGQNTGELFF
.,TRBV10-3,13,.,TRBJ2-1,TGTGCCATCAGGGAAGGACAGTCCAATGAGCAGTTCTTC,CAIREGQSNEQFF
.,TRBV7-2,13,.,TRBJ2-2,TGTGCCAGCCATCCCCCGAACACCGGGGAGCTGTTTTTT,CASHPPNTGELFF
.,TRBV5-6,15,TRBD1,TRBJ1-2,TGTGCCAGCAGCCCACCGACAGGGCCTGGCTATGGCTACACCTTC,CASSPPTGPGYGYTF
.,TRBV4-2,14,TRBD2,TRBJ2-5,TGTGCCAGCAGCCTCAGGACTAGGGGAGAGACCCAGTACTTC,CASSLRTRGETQYF
.,TRBV5-5,14,.,TRBJ2-5,TGTGCCAGCAGCCCACTCGACGGAGAAGAGACCCAGTACTTC,CASSPLDGEETQYF
.,TRBV7-3,11,.,TRBJ1-4,TGTGCCAGCAGCCAAAATGAAAAACTGTTTTTT,CASSQNEKLFF
.,TRBV19,15,TRBD1,TRBJ1-5,TGTGCCAGTAGTTTGACAGGGGCGGGCAATCAGCCCCAGCATTTT,CASSLTGAGNQPQHF
.,TRBV6-4,13,TRBD1,TRBJ1-5,TGTGCCAGCAGTGAGGGACAGGGTAAGCCCCAGCATTTT,CASSEGQGKPQHF
.,TRBV12-5,15,TRBD1,TRBJ1-5,TGTGCTAGTGGTTTCCAGGGACAGCAGGGTCAGCCCCAGCATTTT,CASGFQGQQGQPQHF
few,TRBV30,13,.,TRBJ1-5,TGTGCCTGGAGTGTACAGCGGGATCAGCCCCAGCATTTT,CAWSVQRDQPQHF
once,TRBV27,14,TRBD1,TRBJ1-2,TGTGCCAGCAGTCCCGGGACAGATAACTATGGCTACACCTTC,CASSPGTDNYGYTF
.,TRBV9,13,.,TRBJ1-6,TGTGCCAGCAGCGTAGATCAGGGTTCACCCCTCCACTTT,CASSVDQGSPLHF
.,TRBV6-5,13,.,TRBJ1-6,TGTGCCAGCAGTTACTCGATGATGGGCAACCTCCACTTT,CASSYSMMGNLHF
.,TRBV9,17,TRBD1,TRBJ1-2,TGTGCCAGCAGCCAATCTCTCGACAGGGGGGGGAAATATGGCTACACCTTC,CASSQSLDRGGKYGYTF
.,TRBV24-1,15,.,TRBJ2-5,TGTGCCACCAGTGATGGGCCGGGAGAAGAGATGGCCCAGTACTTC,CATSDGPGEEMAQYF
.,TRBV7-2,14,.,TRBJ1-4,TGTGCCAGCAGCTTAGGGGGGCTGGGGGAAAAACTGTTTTTT,CASSLGGLGEKLFF
.,TRBV19,16,.,TRBJ1-6,TGTGCCACTCGTCACGGGCAGGGCGGCTATAATTCACCCCTCCACTTT,CATRHGQGGYNSPLHF
.,TRBV5-1,16,TRBD2,TRBJ2-7,TGCGCCAGCAGCCCCGCGGGACTAGCGGGGGACTACGAGCAGTACTTC,CASSPAGLAGDYEQYF
.,TRBV4-1,22,.,TRBJ2-2,TGCGCCAGCAGCCCTAAAAGGGTAGGCGGGGCGTCCTGGGAAACGAACACCGGGGAGCTGTTTTTT,CASSPKRVGGASWETNTGELFF
.,TRBV6-5,15,.,TRBJ1-3,TGTGCCAGCAGGAAGGACAGCTACTCTGGAAACACCATATATTTT,CASRKDSYSGNTIYF
.,TRBV6-1,13,.,TRBJ2-7,TGTGCCAGCAGTGAAGGAACAGGGCTCGAGCAGTACTTC,CASSEGTGLEQYF
.,TRBV2,14,TRBD2,TRBJ2-5,TGTGCCAGCAGCCCGGGGGGGCTTCAAGAGACCCAGTACTTC,CASSPGGLQETQYF
.,TRBV7-8,15,.,TRBJ1-1,TGTGCCAGCAGCTTAGAGGGGGATGGGAACACTGAAGCTTTCTTT,CASSLEGDGNTEAFF
.,TRBV2,15,TRBD1,TRBJ1-3,TGTGCCAGCACTACAGGGGTTATCTCTGGAAACACCATATATTTT,CASTTGVISGNTIYF
.,TRBV21-1,16,.,TRBJ2-3,TGTGCCAGCGAAAGGAGACTAGCGGACCCCACAGATACGCAGTATTTT,CASERRLADPTDTQYF
.,TRBV12-3/TRBV12-4,12,.,TRBJ1-1,TGTGCCAGCAGTTTAGTACTGGCTGAAGCTTTCTTT,CASSLVLAEAFF
.,TRBV18,18,.,TRBJ2-7,TGTGCCAGCTCACCACTGGGTGGAGCTGGAGTTTTTCCTTACGAGCAGTACTTC,CASSPLGGAGVFPYEQYF
.,TRBV25-1,18,TRBD2,TRBJ2-7,TGTGCCAGCAGTGCGGCCAAGCCGATAGCGGGGGTACCCTACGAGCAGTACTTC,CASSAAKPIAGVPYEQYF
.,TRBV7-9,14,.,TRBJ1-5,TGTGCCAGCAGCTTAGAAGGAGATCATCAGCCCCAGCATTTT,CASSLEGDHQPQHF
.,TRBV5-1,16,TRBD2,TRBJ2-1,TGCGCCAGCAGCTTGCTAGCGGGGGGGCCGGGGAATGAGCAGTTCTTC,CASSLLAGGPGNEQFF
.,TRBV7-8,15,TRBD1,TRBJ2-1,TGTGCCAGCAGCACCCGGGACAGCGTCTCACCTGAGCAGTTCTTC,CASSTRDSVSPEQFF
.,TRBV11-3,14,.,TRBJ2-5,TGTGCCAGCAGCTCTCGCGCCGTCCAAGAGACCCAGTACTTC,CASSSRAVQETQYF
.,TRBV7-9,15,TRBD2,TRBJ2-1,TGTGCCAGCAGCTTAAGCGCGGGGGGGCCCAATGAGCAGTTCTTC,CASSLSAGGPNEQFF
.,TRBV27,14,.,TRBJ2-7,TGTGCCAGCAGTTGGGCGGGCAGCTCCTACGAGCAGTACTTC,CASSWAGSSYEQYF
.,TRBV13,14,.,TRBJ1-3,TGTGCCAGCAGCCTGAGGAGCTCTGGAAACACCATATATTTT,CASSLRSSGNTIYF
few,TRBV19,16,TRBD1,TRBJ2-7,TGTGCCACATCTGCGGAACCTGGGACAGGAAGGGACGAGCAGTACTTC,CATSAEPGTGRDEQYF